Ten or more counts support the clone carrying this T cell receptor beta chain. Germline and junction disagree at one end, which may indicate a read error. The CDR3 runs 16 residues. CDR1 is SEHNR and CDR2 is FQNEAQ in the germline V gene (reference sequence). This sample stems from a study of T cells in Graves' hyperthyroidism and ophthalmopathy. Overall study context: At the time of initial diagnosis and before any treatment, peripheral blood was collected.

Ophthalmopathy patients had moderate-to-severe active disease, CAS ≥3, NOSPECS ≥4, and disease duration under 3 months. A 10 ml volume of fresh peripheral blood provided the PBMCs. RNA transcripts were the template for amplifying TCR beta CDR3 regions. A set of HTBI primers served as the primers for a first-round RT-PCR of the TCR CDR3. TCRdb re-called the multiplex PCR reads through MiXCR, storing one row per CDR3 protein. This sample has approximately 400,000 distinct CDR3 sequences; 14% occur once, and the top ten carry around a fifth. This TCR was sampled from a woman younger than 45 with Graves' ophthalmopathy. This sequence joins TRBV7-9 and TRBJ1-2, with TRBD1 matching 7 bases. Sequencing was performed on blood. The CDR3 nucleotides are TGTGCCAGCAGCCTAGCATTATCCGGGACAGTCTATGGCTACACCTTC. Encoded protein: CASSLALSGTVYGYTF.